The subject of this entry is one T cell receptor beta chain. Its antigen remains unidentified. Unmatched junction bases numbered 14, after V lost 3 bases and J lost 11 bases. This CDR3 is 17 amino acids long. In germline, CDR1 is SGHDT, CDR2 YYEEEE. This specimen belongs to a study of cytomegalovirus exposure and HLA in healthy donors. The PCR employed 60 Vbeta primers together with 13 Jbeta primers. Assay: immunoSEQ multiplex PCR; the TCRdb copy retains only in-frame clones and omits some. The data hold approximately 150,000 clones, with roughly 80% observed a single time. Study-wide results and limits: The HLA-A and HLA-B alleles of most subjects were reportedly predicted accurately from TCR beta sequences.

The chain joins TRBV5-6 to TRBJ2-5, with TRBD2 matching 15 bases. Sequenced input: PBMCs. The receptor comes from a woman aged 40 to 49 in good health and CMV-seropositive. The CDR3 reads CASSWGPGLAGGGEQYF. In nucleotides, the CDR3 is TGTGCCAGCAGCTGGGGCCCGGGACTAGCGGGAGGAGGAGAGCAGTACTTC. The whole variable domain, filled in from reference TRBV5-6 and TRBJ2-5, reads DAGVTQSPTHLIKTRGQQVTLRCSPKSGHDTVSWYQQALGQGPQFIFQYYEEEERQRGNFPDRFSGHQFPNYSSELNVNALLLGDSALYLCASSWGPGLAGGGEQYFGPGTRLLVL.